This T cell receptor (beta chain) was sequenced during a study of neurological immune-mediated disorders. This clonotype has just a few counts. MiXCR was run by TCRdb on the 5' RACE reads, yielding one entry per CDR3 protein. The sample carries 35,000 to 45,000 distinct CDR3 sequences, 3% to 3.5% recorded once. The time point here: longitudinal time-point 1 (baseline). The sample consisted of PBMCs. This TCR was sampled from a woman aged 55-70 years with multiple sclerosis.

Here the CDR3 reads CSASLPGAGVSGEQYF. The CDR3 DNA reads as TGCAGTGCTAGCTTACCTGGGGCAGGGGTTTCGGGGGAGCAGTACTTC. The V and J genes are TRBV20-1 and TRBJ2-7, with D possibly being TRBD1 (6 bases). With 3 bases removed from V and 7 bases from J, the gap between germline ends came to 25 bases. CDR3 length equals 16 residues. The germline gives CDR1 DFQATT, CDR2 SNEGSKA (reference sequence).